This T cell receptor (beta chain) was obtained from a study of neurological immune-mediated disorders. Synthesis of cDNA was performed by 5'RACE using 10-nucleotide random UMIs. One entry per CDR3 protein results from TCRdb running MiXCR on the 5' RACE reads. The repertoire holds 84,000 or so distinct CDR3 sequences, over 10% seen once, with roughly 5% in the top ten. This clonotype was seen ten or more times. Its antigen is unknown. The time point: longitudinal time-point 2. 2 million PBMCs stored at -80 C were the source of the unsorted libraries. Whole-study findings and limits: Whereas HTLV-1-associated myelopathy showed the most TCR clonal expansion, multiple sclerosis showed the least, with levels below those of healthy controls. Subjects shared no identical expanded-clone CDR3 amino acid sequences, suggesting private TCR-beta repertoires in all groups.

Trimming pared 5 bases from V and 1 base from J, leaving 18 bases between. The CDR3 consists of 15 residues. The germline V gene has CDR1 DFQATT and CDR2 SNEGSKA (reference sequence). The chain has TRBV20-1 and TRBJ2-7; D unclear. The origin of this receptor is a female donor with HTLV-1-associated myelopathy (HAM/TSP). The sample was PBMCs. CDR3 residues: CSAAPQVVGSYEQYF. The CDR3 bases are TGCAGTGCTGCACCCCAGGTGGTTGGTTCCTACGAGCAGTACTTC.